These 13 T cell receptor beta chains were sequenced from one sample in a study of spatial heterogeneity in lung cancer. The time point here: sample taken at primary tumor resection. Each CDR3 protein gets one entry after TCRdb re-called the 5' RACE reads with MiXCR. The data show approximately 23,000 distinct CDR3 sequences, about 4.9% seen once. Study-wide points: One measure, the expanded intratumoral alpha and beta TCR count, tracked tumor mutation counts.

No antigen has been assigned to these receptors. Here the sequenced sample was lung tumor tissue, taken at surgery. These receptors were collected from a male donor with early-stage non-small cell lung cancer.

This clonotype was seen at least ten times. V gene TRBV19 combines with J gene TRBJ2-1; TRBD2 agrees at 7 bases. Trimming at V came to 10 bases and at J to 9 bases, leaving 18 bases not matched to a gene. Looked up from germline, CDR1 is LNHDA and CDR2 is SQIVND (reference sequence). The CDR3 is 15 residues long. CDR3 loop: CATKRSGERLGEQFF. For the CDR3, the DNA is TGTGCCACCAAGCGGAGCGGGGAGCGGTTGGGTGAGCAGTTCTTC.

With regard to this clonotype: A clone one base away is much larger, so this may be a read error. V gene TRBV3-1 combines with J gene TRBJ1-2, with D maybe TRBD1 (6 bases). This CDR3 contains 15 residues. The V end was cut by 1 base, the J end by 4 bases, with 13 bases between. The V gene's germline CDR1 is LGHDT and CDR2 YNNKEL (reference sequence). Here the CDR3 DNA reads TGTGCCAGCAGCCAAGCCAGGGGTCTATTCTATGGCTACACCTTC. Protein: CASSQARGLFYGYTF. The full variable domain, its missing parts supplied by reference TRBV3-1 and TRBJ1-2, is DTAVSQTPKYLVTQMGNDKSIKCEQNLGHDTMYWYKQDSKKFLKIMFSYNNKELIINETVPNRFSPKSPDKAHLNLHINSLELGDSAVYFCASSQARGLFYGYTFGSGTRLTVV.

This clonotype came up many times. The chain recombines TRBV7-2 with TRBJ1-1, with D possibly matching TRBD1 (5 bases). The CDR3 has 16 amino acids. Germline assignment: CDR1 SGHTA and CDR2 FQGNSA. Trimming shortened V by 1 base and J by 4 bases, and 16 bases separated the two germline ends. The CDR3 DNA reads as TGTGCCAGCAGCTTAGTTTGGGGAACGGGGACCACTGAAGCTTTCTTT. Encoded protein: CASSLVWGTGTTEAFF.

The chain has TRBV6-2 or TRBV6-3 and TRBJ2-7; tentative D call: TRBD1 (6 bases). The CDR3 sequence is 16 residues long. V was cut by 0 bases and J by 1 base, with 13 bases left in between. Germline loops: CDR1 MNHEY, CDR2 SVGEGT. This CDR3 reads CASSYSPTGTSYEQYF. CDR3 coding DNA: TGTGCCAGCAGTTACTCGCCAACAGGGACATCCTACGAGCAGTACTTC.

This clonotype occurred many times. This rearrangement joins TRBV19 to TRBJ2-1; 7 bases map to TRBD1. V lost 5 bases to trimming and J lost 8 bases; unmatched junction nucleotides: 9. The CDR3 is 14 amino acids. Germline V gives CDR1 LNHDA, CDR2 SQIVND (reference sequence). The CDR3 bases are TGTGCCAGTAGTCACGACAGGGTATGGGATGAGCAGTTCTTC. This gives the protein CASSHDRVWDEQFF.

This clonotype has at least ten counts. DNA for the CDR3: TGCGCCAGCAGCTTCAACGGACAGGGGCAAGAGACCCAGTACTTC. This gives the protein CASSFNGQGQETQYF. The gene calls are TRBV5-1 and TRBJ2-5; TRBD1 matches at 9 bases. V was pared by 2 bases and J by 2 bases, with 4 bases of the junction left unmatched. The germline CDR1 and CDR2 sequences are SGHRS and YFSETQ. The CDR3 extends over 15 amino acids. The full variable domain, rest sourced from reference TRBV5-1 and TRBJ2-5, is KAGVTQTPRYLIKTRGQQVTLSCSPISGHRSVSWYQQTPGQGLQFLFEYFSETQRNKGNFPGRFSGRQFSNSRSEMNVSTLELGDSALYLCASSFNGQGQETQYFGPGTRLLVL.

This clonotype was recorded at least ten times. The chain couples TRBV5-1 to TRBJ2-5; perhaps TRBD2 as D (5 bases). Trimming took off 7 bases at V and 5 bases at J, with 12 bases between the two ends. Germline V gives CDR1 SGHRS, CDR2 YFSETQ. CDR3 length equals 12 residues. CDR3 region: CASGRTGETQYF. The CDR3 DNA sequence: TGCGCCAGCGGCCGTACGGGGGAGACCCAGTACTTC.

This clonotype has at least ten counts. This chain links TRBV6-5 with TRBJ1-3; tentatively, D is TRBD1 (5 bases). Looked up from germline, CDR1 is MNHEY and CDR2 is SVGAGI. V was trimmed by 6 bases and J by 0 bases, leaving 12 bases between them. CDR3 length equals 15 residues. This CDR3 reads CASRPGGGSGNTIYF. DNA for the CDR3: TGTGCCAGCAGACCCGGTGGGGGCTCTGGAAACACCATATATTTT.

The chain uses TRBV6-2 or TRBV6-3 and TRBJ2-7; D unclear. In germline, CDR1 is MNHEY, CDR2 SVGEGT. The V end lost 5 bases, the J end lost 2 bases, and 19 bases lay between the germline ends. The CDR3 is made up of 16 amino acids. CDR3 in DNA: TGTGCCAGCAGTGCTGACCTGAGACCGGTTCCCTACGAGCAGTACTTC. Residues: CASSADLRPVPYEQYF.

This clonotype was seen ten or more times. The V call is TRBV12-3 or TRBV12-4, the J call TRBJ2-2; 13 bases match TRBD2. This CDR3 has 16 residues. V lost 4 bases and J lost 7; bases outside the gene matches: 6. The DNA for the CDR3 is TGTGCCAGCAGTTCGGGACTAGCGGGGAATGTCGGGGAGCTGTTTTTT. Its protein product is CASSSGLAGNVGELFF.

In its sample, this clonotype was seen many times. CDR3 region: CASSLRQGGGYGYTF. The CDR3 DNA sequence: TGTGCCAGCAGCCTACGACAGGGGGGAGGCTATGGCTACACCTTC. The rearrangement joins TRBV5-4 to TRBJ1-2, with 9 bases aligning to TRBD1. Trimming at V came to 4 bases and at J to 4 bases, leaving 8 bases not matched to a gene. The germline gives CDR1 SGHNT, CDR2 YYREEE (reference sequence). This CDR3 spans 15 amino acids.

This clonotype appeared many times. The rearrangement joins TRBV6-5 to TRBJ2-7; D gene unclear. Trimming took off 4 bases at V and 5 bases at J, with 9 bases between the two ends. This CDR3 comprises 12 residues. Germline V lookup: CDR1 MNHEY, CDR2 SVGAGI. CDR3 loop: CASSSYSHEQYF. CDR3 in DNA: TGTGCCAGCAGTTCGTACAGTCACGAGCAGTACTTC.

This sequence joins TRBV18 and TRBJ2-5; 7 bases align to TRBD2. Germline V lookup: CDR1 KGHSH, CDR2 LQKENI. V was pared by 6 bases and J by 5 bases, with 12 bases of the junction left unmatched. This CDR3 spans 15 amino acids. The CDR3 reads CASSPPPAGEETQYF. The CDR3 coding sequence is TGTGCCAGCTCGCCGCCCCCCGCGGGAGAGGAGACCCAGTACTTC.